This entry is about one T cell receptor beta chain. Its antigen remains unidentified. No clone much larger than this one lies a single base away; base qualities are absent. The donors were healthy, HIV-negative adults with no recently reported acute infections or vaccinations. Only Caucasian adults living in Nashville, Tennessee, USA were represented among the donors. CD4+ T cells were enriched by magnetic negative selection, after which naive cells were positively selected on CD45RA and the negative fraction was taken as the memory subset. After blood collection by leukapheresis, PBMCs were isolated using Ficoll-Histopaque density gradient centrifugation and then cryopreserved in the vapor phase of liquid nitrogen. Purity and quantity of every magnetically sorted T cell population were checked by analytical flow cytometry. Genomic DNA was isolated from every sorted fraction and measured by UV absorbance on a Nanodrop 2000c.

This entry comes from a study of shared clonotypes between healthy human individuals (dated by TCRdb to about 2020). Regarding the study in general: Three men and two women, aged 18 to 49 years, made up the cohort. Per donor, three plates each were used for CD4 naive and CD4 memory, two for CD8 naive, and one for CD8 memory. Blood TCR repertoires of a handful of healthy adults were deeply sequenced to estimate repertoire size and the extent of clonotype sharing between individuals. To increase sequencing depth and limit assay-specific biases, TCR repertoire library preparation and sequencing were carried out by different laboratories using diverse techniques. Per donor, leukapheresis produced somewhere between about 0.94 and 9 billion PBMCs.

Using the deep immunoSEQ assay, TCR CDR3 regions were amplified from genomic DNA by multiplex PCR. Extracted genomic DNA from each cell subset was distributed evenly across all wells of several immunoSEQ 96-well plates, and each plate was treated as a replicate. Each replicate PCR for sorted subsets received about 210 ng genomic DNA, equal to tens of thousands of T cell genomes. The purified libraries were quantified using a Qubit 3.0 fluorometer, sized with a Bioanalyzer 2100, and then quantified again using the KAPA Library Quantification kit. A separate single-read 150-cycle Illumina NextSeq 550 flow cell was used to sequence each immunoSEQ 96-well plate. Processing in the source paper ran as follows. Because the immunoSEQ output held only junctional sequences and lacked quality scores, the filtering could not match the filtering applied to full-length reads. Sequences were annotated with PyIR, a Python wrapper for IgBLAST v1.9, and V/J genes and CDR3 were assigned using IMGT germline references. Reads were filtered out if the reads had weak V/J assignments (E-value above 1e-6), no CDR3, stop codons, out-of-frame junctions, or ambiguous translated residues. V3J clonotypes were defined by identical inferred V gene, J gene, and CDR3 amino acid sequence. To compute the percentage overlap between repertoires, the number of shared unique clonotypes was divided by the size of the smaller repertoire. Three approaches were used to assess repertoire richness: RTK rarefaction, the Chao1 estimator, and Recon v2.1 estimates of unobserved clonotypes. Generation probabilities for all TCRbeta clonotypes obtained by the gDNA method from a few donors were computed using OLGA. TCRdb stores this immuneACCESS table with in-frame sequences only. Part of the clones is absent; in the studies checked, under half of the shortfall reflects unresolved V genes, and no reason is known for the rest. The DNA was the basis for D and trimming; V, J and clone size are from that table. This sample is represented by 2 million to 2.5 million clones; 80% to 95% of them were singletons. About 0.39% of the sample goes to the ten largest clones.

Summary of the overall study and its limitations: Clonotypes shared by all four sorted-subset donors showed higher generation probabilities than non-shared clonotypes. Naive subsets generally had larger estimated clonotype richness than memory subsets. Sampling was limited to blood, and TCR repertoires in tissue likely differ from TCR repertoires in blood. Because the study included only a small number of donors, the genetic and exposure-history diversity represented was limited. Across a handful of donors, roughly 5% of naive CD4, more than 3% of naive CD8, around 2.1% of memory CD4, and under 0.45% of memory CD8 clonotypes were shared. Rarefaction of sorted-subset datasets indicated incomplete sequencing despite the large sequencing depth. Pairwise subsampling indicated that sequencing depth was expected to affect the degree of clonotype sharing among donors.

The germline V gene encodes CDR1 WSHSY and CDR2 SAAADI. The CDR3 covers 17 residues, taking in both the cysteine and the phenylalanine. Only the CDR3 DNA stays, 51 bases, in frame from base 1. Relative to germline, V is missing 10 bases and J is missing 3 bases, with 10 bases of the junction outside any gene match. The TCR comes from a man younger than 35 in good health. Some clones in this sample may be carry-over from other donors' samples. What was sequenced was naive CD4+ T cells from PBMCs. The cell subset or site label for this specimen denotes: CD45RA+ positively selected. The V gene is TRBV10-2 and the J gene is TRBJ2-2, and 14 junctional nucleotides match TRBD2. In nucleotide form, the sequence is TGCGCCATCTCGACTAGCGGGAGGGCCCGGGACACCGGGGAGCTGTTTTTT. It translates as CAISTSGRARDTGELFF.